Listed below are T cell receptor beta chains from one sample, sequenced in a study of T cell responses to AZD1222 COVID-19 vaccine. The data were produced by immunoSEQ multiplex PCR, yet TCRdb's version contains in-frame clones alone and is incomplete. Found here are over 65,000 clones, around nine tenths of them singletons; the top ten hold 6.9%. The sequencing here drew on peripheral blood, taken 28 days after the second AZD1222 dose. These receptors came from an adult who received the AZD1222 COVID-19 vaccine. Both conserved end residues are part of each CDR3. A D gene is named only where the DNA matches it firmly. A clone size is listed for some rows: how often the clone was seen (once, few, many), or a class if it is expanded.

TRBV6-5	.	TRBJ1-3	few	CASSRGVWGNTIYF	TGTGCCAGCAGTCGAGGGGTATGGGGAAACACCATATATTTT
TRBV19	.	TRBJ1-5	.	CASSSDRFGQPQHF	TGTGCCAGTAGTTCGGACAGATTTGGGCAGCCCCAGCATTTT
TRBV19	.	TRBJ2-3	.	CASSFRTGTGARGDTQYF	TGTGCCAGTAGTTTCCGAACCGGAACCGGGGCCCGGGGAGATACGCAGTATTTT
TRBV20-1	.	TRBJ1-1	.	CSAKNTEAFF	TGCAGTGCTAAGAACACTGAAGCTTTCTTT
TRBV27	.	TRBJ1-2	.	CASSLKGPGYGYTF	TGTGCCAGCAGTTTGAAGGGGCCAGGGTATGGCTACACCTTC
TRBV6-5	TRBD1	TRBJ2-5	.	CASSLYRGQETQYF	TGTGCCAGCAGTTTGTACAGGGGACAAGAGACCCAGTACTTC
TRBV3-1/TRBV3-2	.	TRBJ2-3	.	CASSQPHGSTDTQYF	TGTGCCAGCAGCCAACCGCACGGAAGCACAGATACGCAGTATTTT
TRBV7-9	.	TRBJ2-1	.	CASSLAGIEANEQFF	TGTGCCAGCAGCTTAGCGGGGATAGAGGCCAATGAGCAGTTCTTC
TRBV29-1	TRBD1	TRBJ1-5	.	CSPVGRPRTGWVQPQHF	TGCAGCCCCGTTGGTCGCCCGAGGACAGGTTGGGTTCAGCCCCAGCATTTT
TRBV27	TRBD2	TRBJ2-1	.	CASSLSTSGRALVHEQFF	TGTGCCAGCAGTTTATCTACTAGCGGGAGGGCCTTAGTTCATGAGCAGTTCTTC
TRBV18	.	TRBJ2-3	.	CASSPDLVNADTQYF	TGTGCCAGCTCACCTGATTTAGTCAACGCAGATACGCAGTATTTT
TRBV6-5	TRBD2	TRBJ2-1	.	CASSPTSGEPNEQFF	TGTGCCAGCAGCCCGACTAGCGGGGAACCAAATGAGCAGTTCTTC
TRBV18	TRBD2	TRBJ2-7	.	CASSPSASGRGYEQYF	TGTGCCAGCTCACCGTCGGCTAGCGGGAGAGGTTACGAGCAGTACTTC
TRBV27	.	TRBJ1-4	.	CASSLTGPKFNEKLFF	TGTGCCAGCAGTTTAACCGGACCGAAATTTAATGAAAAACTGTTTTTT
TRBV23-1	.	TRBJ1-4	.	CASTWRDEKLFF	TGCGCCAGCACCTGGAGGGATGAAAAACTGTTTTTT
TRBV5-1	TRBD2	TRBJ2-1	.	CASSPGTSGRMGNEQFF	TGCGCCAGCAGCCCGGGGACTAGCGGGAGGATGGGCAATGAGCAGTTCTTC
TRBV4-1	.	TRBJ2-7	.	CASSQATGTQFYEQYF	TGCGCCAGCAGCCAAGCCACCGGGACACAATTCTACGAGCAGTACTTC
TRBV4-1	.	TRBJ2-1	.	CASSLRTSTYNEQFF	TGCGCCAGCAGCCTCCGGACTTCGACCTACAATGAGCAGTTCTTC
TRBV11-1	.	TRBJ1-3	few	CASSSGSSGNTIYF	TGTGCCAGCAGCAGCGGGTCCTCTGGAAACACCATATATTTT
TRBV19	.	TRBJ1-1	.	CASSILASRDTEAFF	TGTGCCAGTAGTATATTGGCGTCGAGGGACACTGAAGCTTTCTTT
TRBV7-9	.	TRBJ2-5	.	CASSGETQYF	TGTGCCAGCAGCGGAGAGACCCAGTACTTC
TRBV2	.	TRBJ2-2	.	CASSYSLPGELFF	TGTGCCAGCAGTTATTCCCTACCCGGGGAGCTGTTTTTT
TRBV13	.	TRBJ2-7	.	CASSRRDRQGYEQYF	TGTGCCAGCAGCCGCCGGGACCGGCAGGGCTACGAGCAGTACTTC
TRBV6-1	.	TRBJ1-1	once	CASSDKMNTEAFF	TGTGCCAGCAGTGACAAAATGAACACTGAAGCTTTCTTT
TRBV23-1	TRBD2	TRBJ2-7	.	CASSRGRWTYEQYF	TGCGCCAGCAGTCGCGGGAGGTGGACCTACGAGCAGTACTTC
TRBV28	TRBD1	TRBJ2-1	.	CASSLQDRGNEQFF	TGTGCCAGCAGTCTGCAAGACAGGGGGAATGAGCAGTTCTTC
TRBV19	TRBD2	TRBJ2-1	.	CASSIGWTSGSNEQFF	TGTGCCAGTAGTATAGGGTGGACTAGCGGGAGTAATGAGCAGTTCTTC
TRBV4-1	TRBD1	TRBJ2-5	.	CASSPGAQGAETQYF	TGCGCCAGCAGCCCCGGAGCGCAGGGGGCTGAGACCCAGTACTTC